A single TCR beta chain is shown here with its context. This sample is drawn from a study of cytomegalovirus exposure and HLA in healthy donors. The PCR employed 60 Vbeta primers together with 13 Jbeta primers. Profiling relied on immunoSEQ multiplex PCR, and the TCRdb table lists in-frame clones only, not all of them. The sample contains approximately 130,000 clones, roughly 79% of which appear only once. This CDR3 is built from 15 residues. CDR1 and CDR2 from the germline V gene are SEHNR and FQNEAQ (reference sequence). The V end lost 5 bases, the J end lost 5 bases, and 18 bases lay between the germline ends.

This sequence was found in a woman aged 35 to 49 in good health and CMV-seronegative. V and J are TRBV7-9 and TRBJ1-2; a possible D gene is TRBD1 (6 bases). What was sequenced was PBMCs. The CDR3 DNA reads TGTGCCAGCAGCCCAGCTCCAGGGGTTGGGTATGGCTACACCTTC. Its translation: CASSPAPGVGYGYTF.